Included here is one T cell receptor beta chain sequence, with context. Here immunoSEQ multiplex PCR was the method, and the copy in TCRdb shows in-frame clones only, minus some. The sample holds fewer than 1.6 million clones; around 98.5% are singletons and the top ten take 0.36%. The sample is drawn from a study of shared clonotypes between healthy human individuals. CDR1 is SGHVS, CDR2 FNYEAQ, per germline. This CDR3 region has 16 residues. V was cut by 1 base and J by 9 bases, with 19 bases left in between. The receptor was isolated from a man aged 25 to 40 in good health. This chain links TRBV7-6 with TRBJ2-1; a possible D gene is TRBD1 (6 bases). What was sequenced was naive CD4+ T cells sorted from blood. Subset given: CD45RA+ positively selected. The CDR3 bases are TGTGCCAGCAGCTTAGGAGGACAGTCTACAAGCGGTGAGCAGTTCTTC. Translating gives CASSLGGQSTSGEQFF.